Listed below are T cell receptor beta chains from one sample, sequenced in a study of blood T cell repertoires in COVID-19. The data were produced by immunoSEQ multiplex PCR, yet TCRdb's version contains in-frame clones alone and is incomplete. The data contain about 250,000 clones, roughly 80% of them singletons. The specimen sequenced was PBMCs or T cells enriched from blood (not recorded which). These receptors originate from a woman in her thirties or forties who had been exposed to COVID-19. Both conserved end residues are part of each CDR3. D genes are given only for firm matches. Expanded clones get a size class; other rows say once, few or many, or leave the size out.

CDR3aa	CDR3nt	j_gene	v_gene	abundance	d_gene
CASSRDRGGQPQHF	TGTGCCAGCAGTCGGGACAGGGGCGGTCAGCCCCAGCATTTT	TRBJ1-5	TRBV27	-	TRBD1
CASSDAGNQPQHF	TGTGCCAGCAGTGATGCAGGTAATCAGCCCCAGCATTTT	TRBJ1-5	TRBV6-1	few	-
CASSQETAGIYGYTF	TGTGCCAGCAGCCAAGAGACCGCAGGAATCTATGGCTACACCTTC	TRBJ1-2	TRBV4-2	-	-
CASSTRDNTGELFF	TGTGCCAGTAGTACCAGGGATAACACCGGGGAGCTGTTTTTT	TRBJ2-2	TRBV19	-	-
CASSDAGRGNTIYF	TGTGCCAGCAGTGATGCGGGAAGGGGTAACACCATATATTTT	TRBJ1-3	TRBV2	-	-
CASSQGQGRDYEQYF	TGCGCCAGCAGCCAAGGGCAGGGTCGAGACTACGAGCAGTACTTC	TRBJ2-7	TRBV4-1	-	-
CASSNDPGHSNQPQHF	TGTGCCAGCAGCAACGACCCGGGACACAGCAATCAGCCCCAGCATTTT	TRBJ1-5	TRBV6-2/TRBV6-3	-	-
CASSVAEPQHF	TGTGCCAGCAGCGTAGCCGAGCCCCAGCATTTT	TRBJ1-5	TRBV9	-	-
CASSPGGWTDTQYF	TGTGCCAGCAGCCCCGGAGGTTGGACAGATACGCAGTATTTT	TRBJ2-3	TRBV11-2	-	-
CASSWGTASGANVLTF	TGCGCCAGCAGCTGGGGGACAGCCTCTGGGGCCAACGTCCTGACTTTC	TRBJ2-6	TRBV5-1	-	TRBD1
CASSDFEGGPTDTQYF	TGTGCCAGCAGCGACTTCGAGGGGGGGCCCACAGATACGCAGTATTTT	TRBJ2-3	TRBV9	once	-
CATVGCEQYF	TGCGCCACTGTCGGGTGCGAGCAGTACTTC	TRBJ2-7	TRBV10-1	-	-
CASSQVPPSQETQYF	TGTGCCAGCAGCCAAGTCCCCCCGAGCCAAGAGACCCAGTACTTC	TRBJ2-5	TRBV3-1/TRBV3-2	many	-
CASSEQGSSTEAFF	TGTGCCAGCAGTGAACAGGGCAGTAGTACTGAAGCTTTCTTT	TRBJ1-1	TRBV2	-	-
CASSLSERSGNTIYF	TGTGCCAGCAGTTTATCGGAGAGGTCTGGAAACACCATATATTTT	TRBJ1-3	TRBV27	once	-
CASSPPYGGAGTQYF	TGTGCCAGCAGCCCGCCCTACGGGGGGGCAGGGACCCAGTACTTC	TRBJ2-5	TRBV7-2	-	TRBD2
CASSLLQGTYNEQFF	TGTGCCAGCAGCTTGCTCCAGGGCACGTACAATGAGCAGTTCTTC	TRBJ2-1	TRBV5-4	-	-
CASSFQSYTEAFF	TGTGCCAGCAGCTTTCAGTCATATACTGAAGCTTTCTTT	TRBJ1-1	TRBV5-6	few	-
CASRSRGTEAFF	TGTGCCAGCAGGTCCCGGGGGACTGAAGCTTTCTTT	TRBJ1-1	TRBV12-3/TRBV12-4	-	-
CASSPTRVTDTQYF	TGTGCCAGCAGCCCAACGAGAGTCACAGATACGCAGTATTTT	TRBJ2-3	TRBV11-2	-	-
CASPGQGNYGYTF	TGCGCCTCGCCGGGACAGGGGAACTATGGCTACACCTTC	TRBJ1-2	TRBV30	-	TRBD1
CASRGRLPRTDTQYF	TGTGCCAGCAGGGGGCGACTACCACGCACAGATACGCAGTATTTT	TRBJ2-3	TRBV19	-	TRBD1
CATTPGTDQPQHF	TGTGCCACGACACCCGGGACTGACCAGCCCCAGCATTTT	TRBJ1-5	TRBV10-3	-	-
CASATTESYNEQFF	TGTGCCAGCGCGACTACCGAATCCTACAATGAGCAGTTCTTC	TRBJ2-1	TRBV3-1/TRBV3-2	-	-
CASSRGQGTGNTIYF	TGTGCCAGCAGTAGGGGACAGGGGACTGGAAACACCATATATTTT	TRBJ1-3	TRBV6-5	-	TRBD1
CASSPGLAGSYEQYF	TGCGCCAGCAGCCCGGGACTAGCGGGCTCCTACGAGCAGTACTTC	TRBJ2-7	TRBV5-1	-	TRBD2
CASSLIGLGLAGENEQFF	TGTGCCAGCAGCTTAATTGGTTTGGGACTAGCGGGGGAAAATGAGCAGTTCTTC	TRBJ2-1	TRBV7-3	-	TRBD2
CASSPVFGGTAYEQYF	TGTGCCAGCAGCCCCGTTTTCGGGGGGACGGCCTACGAGCAGTACTTC	TRBJ2-7	TRBV4-2	-	TRBD2
CASTGRPNTEAFF	TGTGCCAGCACGGGGAGACCGAACACTGAAGCTTTCTTT	TRBJ1-1	TRBV6-5	-	-
CASSPRTVGKNIQYF	TGTGCCAGCAGCCCAAGGACTGTGGGCAAAAACATTCAGTACTTC	TRBJ2-4	TRBV7-2	-	-
CASSPTSLQETQYF	TGTGCCAGCAGCCCGACTAGTCTCCAAGAGACCCAGTACTTC	TRBJ2-5	TRBV7-2	many	-
CASSAAGAGGHRATQYF	TGTGCCAGTAGTGCGGCGGGAGCGGGGGGGCATAGGGCCACGCAGTATTTT	TRBJ2-3	TRBV19	-	TRBD2
CASSRVTQPQHF	TGTGCCAGCAGTCGAGTAACTCAGCCCCAGCATTTT	TRBJ1-5	TRBV28	once	-
CASSTGAGNTIYF	TGTGCCAGCTCAACAGGGGCCGGAAACACCATATATTTT	TRBJ1-3	TRBV18	-	TRBD1
CAIRPAGGIDTQYF	TGTGCCATCAGGCCGGCGGGGGGGATAGATACGCAGTATTTT	TRBJ2-3	TRBV28	-	TRBD2
CASSDPVSTGGYGYTF	TGTGCCAGCAGTGATCCGGTCTCAACAGGGGGCTATGGCTACACCTTC	TRBJ1-2	TRBV25-1	-	TRBD1
CASSSGGGNGYTF	TGTGCCAGCAGTAGTGGGGGGGGAAATGGCTACACCTTC	TRBJ1-2	TRBV6-5	-	-
CASSQAAGSSTDTQYF	TGCGCCAGCAGCCAAGCAGCGGGGAGTAGCACAGATACGCAGTATTTT	TRBJ2-3	TRBV4-3	-	TRBD2
CASSQFGDYNEQFF	TGTGCCAGCAGCCAATTCGGGGACTACAATGAGCAGTTCTTC	TRBJ2-1	TRBV3-1/TRBV3-2	-	-
CASSAGQARGSNQPQHF	TGTGCCAGTAGTGCTGGACAGGCCCGGGGTAGCAATCAGCCCCAGCATTTT	TRBJ1-5	TRBV19	once	TRBD1
CASSQGSSGGAGEQFF	TGTGCCAGCAGCCAAGGTAGCAGCGGGGGGGCCGGTGAGCAGTTCTTC	TRBJ2-1	TRBV3-1/TRBV3-2	few	TRBD2
CASSSGQGAYNSPLHF	TGTGCCAGCAGCTCAGGACAGGGGGCCTATAATTCACCCCTCCACTTT	TRBJ1-6	TRBV7-9	-	TRBD1
CASSFPGTRNTIYF	TGTGCCAGCAGTTTTCCAGGGACAAGAAACACCATATATTTT	TRBJ1-3	TRBV28	-	-
CASSRTGGERTEAFF	TGTGCCAGCAGCCGGACAGGGGGCGAGAGGACTGAAGCTTTCTTT	TRBJ1-1	TRBV6-5	-	TRBD1
CATSRDPEGNTGELFF	TGTGCCACCAGCAGAGATCCGGAGGGGAACACCGGGGAGCTGTTTTTT	TRBJ2-2	TRBV15	-	-
CASSQDSSGTDTQYF	TGTGCCAGCAGCCAAGACTCTAGCGGCACAGATACGCAGTATTTT	TRBJ2-3	TRBV3-1/TRBV3-2	-	-
CASSSTSTRRRTDTQYF	TGTGCCAGCAGCTCCACTTCCACCCGGAGGCGCACAGATACGCAGTATTTT	TRBJ2-3	TRBV7-2	once	-
CASSPIAGPTDTQYF	TGTGCCAGTAGTCCGATAGCGGGGCCCACAGATACGCAGTATTTT	TRBJ2-3	TRBV19	few	TRBD2
CASSDGVSPLHF	TGTGCCAGCAGTGACGGGGTTTCGCCCCTCCACTTT	TRBJ1-6	TRBV2	-	-
CASYTRDRNYEQYF	TGTGCCAGCTACACAAGGGACAGGAATTACGAGCAGTACTTC	TRBJ2-7	TRBV2	-	TRBD1
CASSPGTSYGYTF	TGTGCCAGCAGCCCAGGGACTAGCTATGGCTACACCTTC	TRBJ1-2	TRBV2	-	-